These 27 T cell receptor beta chains were all obtained from the same sample, sequenced in a study of T cell changes during pregnancy in multiple sclerosis. Generated by immunoSEQ multiplex PCR, the TCRdb table keeps only in-frame clones and is missing some. Here the sample spans some 100,000 clones, about 92% being singletons. The source material was peripheral blood, sampled after pregnancy. Receptors were obtained from a female donor with multiple sclerosis, enrolled in a pregnancy study.

The chain links TRBV6-1 to TRBJ1-2; 11 bases match TRBD1. The CDR3 is made up of 12 amino acids. Germline-derived CDR1 and CDR2 are MNHNS and SASEGT. The CDR3 nucleotides are TGTGTATCTGGACAGGGGGCGTTTGGCTACACCTTC. Its translation is CVSGQGAFGYTF.

The sample holds one count of this clone. The rearrangement uses TRBV5-4 and TRBJ2-7; the match to TRBD2 covers 9 bases. After removal of 2 bases from V and 3 bases from J, the junction contained 9 bases not matched to a gene. The CDR3 runs 16 residues. Germline-derived CDR1 and CDR2 are SGHNT and YYREEE (reference sequence). The CDR3 sequence: CASSLLVAGGVYEQYF. CDR3 bases: TGTGCCAGCAGCTTACTAGTGGCGGGGGGGGTCTACGAGCAGTACTTC.

The V and J genes are TRBV25-1 and TRBJ2-5; 7 bases are shared with TRBD2. Germline lookup yields CDR1 MGHDK and CDR2 SYGVNS. There are 13 residues in the CDR3. V gave up 6 bases and J gave up 0 bases; unmatched junction bases: 1. The DNA for the CDR3 is TGTGCCAGCAGCGGGACTAACCAAGAGACCCAGTACTTC. Amino acids: CASSGTNQETQYF.

The chain employs TRBV6-1 and TRBJ2-5; D is unresolved. This CDR3 contains 12 residues. CDR1 and CDR2 from the germline V gene are MNHNS and SASEGT. Trimming took 3 bases from V and 4 from J, leaving 6 bases between them. CDR3 nucleotides: TGTGCCAGCAGTGAGCTATTAGAGACCCAGTACTTC. It specifies CASSELLETQYF.

The rearrangement uses TRBV7-8 and TRBJ1-2; possibly TRBD1 for D (5 bases). The V end lost 2 bases, the J end lost 2 bases, and 9 bases lay between the germline ends. The CDR3 length is 14 residues. Germline lookup yields CDR1 SGHVS and CDR2 FQNEAQ. Here the CDR3 reads CASSLPGLNYGYTF. As DNA, the CDR3 is TGTGCCAGCAGCTTACCGGGACTGAACTATGGCTACACCTTC.

The rearrangement uses TRBV19 and TRBJ1-2; TRBD1 agrees at 10 bases. The V segment lost 9 bases and the J segment 4 bases; nucleotides outside the gene matches: 5. Germline V CDR1 and CDR2: LNHDA, SQIVND (reference sequence). This CDR3 has 13 amino acids. The CDR3 protein is CASGTGVRYGYTF. The DNA of the CDR3 is TGTGCCAGCGGGACAGGGGTGCGCTATGGCTACACCTTC.

This chain joins TRBV7-9 and TRBJ1-5; tentative D call: TRBD1 (5 bases). This CDR3 is 13 amino acids long. The germline V and J ends were trimmed by 1 base and 5 bases, with 6 bases remaining between them. Germline V gene lookup returns CDR1 SEHNR and CDR2 FQNEAQ (reference sequence). CDR3 sequence reads: CASSLGDYQPQHF. The DNA of the CDR3 is TGTGCCAGCAGCTTAGGGGACTATCAGCCCCAGCATTTT.

V gene TRBV2 combines with J gene TRBJ1-2; D remains unclear. In germline, CDR1 is SNHLY, CDR2 FYNNEI. The V and J ends lost 6 bases and 5 bases respectively, with 4 bases between them. This CDR3 contains 10 residues. The CDR3, as DNA: TGTGCCAGCAGAGAGTATGGCTACACCTTC. It codes for CASREYGYTF.

This chain uses TRBV5-1 with TRBJ2-1, with 7 bases fitting TRBD2. The junction had 3 bases not matched to a gene; V was cut back by 0 bases and J by 6 bases. Germline lookup yields CDR1 SGHRS and CDR2 YFSETQ. The CDR3 length is 14 residues. The CDR3, as DNA: TGCGCCAGCAGCTTGGCGTCTAGCGGCAATGAGCAGTTCTTC. This codes for CASSLASSGNEQFF.

The chain is built from TRBV6-9 and TRBJ2-7; D is undetermined. CDR1 and CDR2 (germline): MNHGY, SVAAGI. The V end lost 5 bases, the J end lost 0 bases, and 5 bases lay between the germline ends. There are 12 residues in the CDR3. The CDR3 coding sequence is TGTGCCAGCAGTCGAGCCTCCTACGAGCAGTACTTC. Amino acids: CASSRASYEQYF.

The rearrangement joins TRBV4-1 to TRBJ1-2; D ambiguous. CDR3 length equals 13 residues. The germline V gene has CDR1 MGHRA and CDR2 YSYEKL. Trimming took 0 bases from V and 5 from J, leaving 7 bases between them. In DNA form, the CDR3 reads TGCGCCAGCAGCCAAGATTCGGGGTATGGCTACACCTTC. This sequence encodes CASSQDSGYGYTF.

The genes are TRBV19 and TRBJ2-3; 12 bases are a match to TRBD2. Losses at the gene ends were 7 bases for V and 2 bases for J; bases not matched to a gene: 4. The CDR3 is 15 residues long. Germline V gene lookup returns CDR1 LNHDA and CDR2 SQIVND (reference sequence). The CDR3 coding sequence is TGTGCCAGTACCTCTAGCGGGGGGGCCACAGATACGCAGTATTTT. It encodes CASTSSGGATDTQYF.

This clone was counted a single time. V gene TRBV11-3 combines with J gene TRBJ1-1, with 7 nucleotides matching TRBD1. This CDR3 has 14 residues. Germline V gene data show CDR1 as SGHNT and CDR2 as YENEEA. Unmatched junction bases numbered 5, after V lost 5 bases and J lost 2 bases. Written as DNA, the CDR3 is TGTGCCAGCAGCGTGGGACAGTTAAACACTGAAGCTTTCTTT. Its protein is CASSVGQLNTEAFF.

The V and J genes are TRBV18 and TRBJ1-1; TRBD1 matches at 7 bases. Trimming cost V 4 bases and J 3 bases; bases outside gene matches: 2. The CDR3 has 13 residues. CDR1 KGHSH and CDR2 LQKENI come from the germline V gene. The DNA of the CDR3 is TGTGCCAGCTCACAGGGGGCGGACACTGAAGCTTTCTTT. Protein: CASSQGADTEAFF.

The chain links TRBV18 to TRBJ2-1, with TRBD2 as a possible D gene (6 bases). Germline V lookup: CDR1 KGHSH, CDR2 LQKENI. There are 14 residues in the CDR3. Trimming pared 0 bases from V and 9 bases from J, leaving 12 bases between. In nucleotides, the CDR3 is TGTGCCAGCTCACCACCGATACTAGCCAGTGAGCAGTTCTTC. It is translated as CASSPPILASEQFF. Using reference TRBV18 and TRBJ2-1 for the parts outside the CDR3, the full variable domain is NAGVMQNPRHLVRRRGQEARLRCSPMKGHSHVYWYRQLPEEGLKFMVYLQKENIIDESGMPKERFSAEFPKEGPSILRIQQVVRGDSAAYFCASSPPILASEQFFGPGTRLTVL.

V gene TRBV5-1 combines with J gene TRBJ2-1; D might be TRBD1 (7 bases). The CDR3 runs to 14 residues. Deletions cut 4 bases from V and 8 bases from J, with 16 bases between. CDR1 and CDR2 (germline): SGHRS, YFSETQ. CDR3 nucleotides: TGCGCCAGCAGCCCGACAGGGACTGGGCATGAGCAGTTCTTC. It is translated as CASSPTGTGHEQFF.

The gene calls are TRBV18 and TRBJ1-2; maybe TRBD1 (5 bases). The CDR3 consists of 12 residues. V lost 0 bases, J lost 7 bases, and 6 bases lay in between. Germline CDR1 KGHSH, CDR2 LQKENI. CDR3 loop: CASSPPGGGYTF. CDR3 DNA sequence: TGTGCCAGCTCACCACCCGGGGGTGGCTACACCTTC.

V and J are TRBV19 and TRBJ1-1; D call uncertain. This CDR3 contains 13 residues. Deletions cut 4 bases from V and 5 bases from J, with 11 bases between. From germline, CDR1 is LNHDA and CDR2 SQIVND (reference sequence). The CDR3 spells CASSTSSRTEAFF. CDR3 bases: TGTGCCAGTAGTACGTCATCTCGGACTGAAGCTTTCTTT.

The rearrangement uses TRBV7-9 and TRBJ1-3; D call uncertain. The CDR3 is 16 residues long. Germline CDR1 is SEHNR and CDR2 is FQNEAQ (reference sequence). Trimming removed 4 bases from V and 4 bases from J, with 17 bases in between. For the CDR3, the DNA is TGTGCCAGCAGCTCCCCACTCGTTACCATAGGAAACACCATATATTTT. This translates into CASSSPLVTIGNTIYF. Based on the CDR3 plus reference TRBV7-9 and TRBJ1-3, the full variable domain is DTGVSQNPRHKITKRGQNVTFRCDPISEHNRLYWYRQTLGQGPEFLTYFQNEAQLEKSRLLSDRFSAERPKGSFSTLEIQRTEQGDSAMYLCASSSPLVTIGNTIYFGEGSWLTVV.

In DNA, the CDR3 is TGTGCCAGCTCACGAGCCGGGACAGCCTCCTACGAGCAGTACTTC. Protein product: CASSRAGTASYEQYF. The V and J genes are TRBV18 and TRBJ2-7; 7 bases line up with TRBD1. Germline values: CDR1 KGHSH, CDR2 LQKENI. The CDR3 has 15 residues. V was pared by 4 bases and J by 0 bases, with 6 bases of the junction left unmatched. Drawing the rest from reference TRBV18 and TRBJ2-7, the complete variable domain is NAGVMQNPRHLVRRRGQEARLRCSPMKGHSHVYWYRQLPEEGLKFMVYLQKENIIDESGMPKERFSAEFPKEGPSILRIQQVVRGDSAAYFCASSRAGTASYEQYFGPGTRLTVT.

This chain's CDR3 is CASSLELRGPDTEAFF. CDR3 DNA sequence: TGCGCCAGCAGTCTGGAACTCAGGGGGCCCGACACTGAAGCTTTCTTT. The rearrangement joins TRBV5-1 to TRBJ1-1, with 8 bases identical to TRBD1. CDR3 length: 16 amino acids. V lost 5 bases to trimming and J lost 3 bases; unmatched junction nucleotides: 12. The germline V gene has CDR1 SGHRS and CDR2 YFSETQ. Full variable domain (missing parts from reference TRBV5-1 and TRBJ1-1): KAGVTQTPRYLIKTRGQQVTLSCSPISGHRSVSWYQQTPGQGLQFLFEYFSETQRNKGNFPGRFSGRQFSNSRSEMNVSTLELGDSALYLCASSLELRGPDTEAFFGQGTRLTVV.

The chain uses TRBV4-2 and TRBJ2-1; 9 bases line up with TRBD1. CDR1 LGHNA and CDR2 YNFKEQ come from the germline V gene. With V trimmed by 3 bases and J by 7 bases, 10 bases remained unmatched. The CDR3 extends over 16 amino acids. The CDR3 region has the DNA TGTGCCAGCAGCCATAGGCTACAGGGGGCGCGGAATGAGCAGTTCTTC. Translating gives CASSHRLQGARNEQFF.

The rearrangement links TRBV4-1 to TRBJ2-1; 7 bases align to TRBD2. The length of the CDR3 is 15 residues. Looked up from germline, CDR1 is MGHRA and CDR2 is YSYEKL. V shed 1 base, J shed 4 bases, and the junction held 4 bases outside the gene matches. CDR3 loop: CASSQAGGLYNEQFF. The CDR3 nucleotides are TGCGCCAGCAGCCAAGCGGGAGGACTTTACAATGAGCAGTTCTTC.

The J gene is TRBJ1-4, the V gene TRBV30; D is possibly TRBD1 (5 bases). Trimming removed 0 bases at V and 5 bases at J, with 10 bases between. CDR3 length: 14 residues. Germline V gene sequence: CDR1 GTSNPN, CDR2 SVGIG (reference sequence). The CDR3 sequence: CAWSVRRVNEKLFF. CDR3 nucleotide sequence: TGTGCCTGGAGTGTACGCAGGGTGAATGAAAAACTGTTTTTT. Complete variable domain (other parts from reference TRBV30 and TRBJ1-4): SQTIHQWPATLVQPVGSPLSLECTVEGTSNPNLYWYRQAAGRGLQLLFYSVGIGQISSEVPQNLSASRPQDRQFILSSKKLLLSDSGFYLCAWSVRRVNEKLFFGSGTQLSVL.

This clone was detected once. The chain joins TRBV6-1 to TRBJ2-5; 9 nucleotides match TRBD2. This CDR3 has 17 amino acids. The germline V gene has CDR1 MNHNS and CDR2 SASEGT. After removal of 0 bases from V and 1 base from J, the junction contained 6 bases not matched to a gene. Here the CDR3 DNA reads TGTGCCAGCAGTGAAGCAAAAGGGACTAGCCTCCAAGAGACCCAGTACTTC. Encoded protein: CASSEAKGTSLQETQYF.

The chain is built from TRBV19 and TRBJ1-1, with 10 bases that match TRBD1. V dropped 5 bases and J dropped 4; count of bases not matched to a gene: 4. The germline V gene encodes CDR1 LNHDA and CDR2 SQIVND (reference sequence). The CDR3 runs to 14 residues. The CDR3 sequence: CASSPGQGFTEAFF. The CDR3 nucleotides are TGTGCCAGTAGTCCGGGACAGGGGTTCACTGAAGCTTTCTTT.

The chain couples TRBV19 to TRBJ2-1; 15 bases are shared with TRBD2. Germline lookup yields CDR1 LNHDA and CDR2 SQIVND (reference sequence). With 5 bases clipped from V and 9 bases from J, the junction kept 5 bases outside the gene matches. The CDR3 is 15 amino acids. The CDR3 coding sequence is TGTGCCAGTAGTGGACTAGCGGGGGGGCCCGGTGAGCAGTTCTTC. Translated, it gives CASSGLAGGPGEQFF.